This passage covers 5 T cell receptor beta chains from one sample sequenced in a study of T cells after yellow fever vaccination (dated by TCRdb to the late 2010s). Sample treatment or condition, as interpreted from the label and publication: live attenuated yellow fever vaccine strain. Libraries were constructed by 5' RACE. The instrument given in TCRdb is Illumina HiSeq 2500. TCRdb's own reprocessing of the public reads used fastp at Q25 and MiXCR and kept productive beta chains. Under each unique CDR3 protein, matching rows form one entry showing the most common genes and DNA. This sample has 510,000 or so distinct CDR3 sequences in its table, and 15% to 20% of those were observed once. The ten biggest clones cover over 11% of the sample. The sequences come from PBMCs, collected 15 days after the yellow fever booster vaccination. The receptors stem from a man aged 25 to 40 who received the YFV17D yellow fever vaccine.

The gene calls are TRBV10-2 and TRBJ2-3; D is possibly TRBD2 (7 bases). V was shortened by 5 bases and J by 6 bases, with 18 bases between the two germline ends. There are 15 residues in the CDR3. Looked up from germline, CDR1 is WSHSY and CDR2 is SAAADI. CDR3 protein: CASSIQGFGGDTQYF. CDR3 DNA: TGCGCCAGCAGTATACAGGGATTCGGGGGGGATACGCAGTATTTT.

This clonotype showed up just a few times. This chain uses TRBV12-3 or TRBV12-4 with TRBJ2-1; TRBD2 matches at 10 bases. The V and J ends lost 6 bases and 7 bases, in that order; junction bases with no gene match: 12. The CDR3 consists of 16 residues. The CDR3 is CASSRSGRALRNEQFF. CDR3 nucleotide sequence: TGTGCCAGCAGCCGGAGCGGGAGGGCCTTGAGGAATGAGCAGTTCTTC.

The chain links TRBV20-1 to TRBJ1-4; 10 bases fit TRBD1. In germline, CDR1 is DFQATT, CDR2 SNEGSKA (reference sequence). The CDR3 is made up of 15 amino acids. J was trimmed by 7 bases and V by 0 bases; bases with no gene match: 5. CDR3 nucleotide sequence: TGCAGTGCTAGAGATAGGGGACAGGGGCGTGAAAAACTGTTTTTT. As protein: CSARDRGQGREKLFF.

The chain recombines TRBV5-1 with TRBJ2-1, with a possible D match to TRBD1 (6 bases). The germline CDR1 and CDR2 sequences are SGHRS and YFSETQ. The CDR3 loop spans 17 amino acids. V lost 0 bases, J lost 4 bases, and 17 bases lay in between. The CDR3 nucleotides are TGCGCCAGCAGCTTGGGGGCTCACAGGGAATATTACAATGAGCAGTTCTTC. It yields the protein CASSLGAHREYYNEQFF.

This clonotype was detected only a few times. The rearrangement links TRBV5-1 to TRBJ1-2; D gene ambiguous. The CDR3 consists of 13 residues. Germline V lookup: CDR1 SGHRS, CDR2 YFSETQ. Trimming removed 0 bases from V and 3 bases from J, with 6 bases in between. The CDR3 loop is CASSLVGDYGYTF. CDR3 nucleotide sequence: TGCGCCAGCAGCTTGGTTGGAGACTATGGCTACACCTTC.